This T cell receptor beta chain was captured in a study of blood T cell repertoires in COVID-19. Germline V gene lookup returns CDR1 SGHRS and CDR2 YFSETQ. This CDR3 comprises 14 residues. V shed 4 bases and J shed 4 bases, with 11 bases lying between them. The protocol was immunoSEQ multiplex PCR, while the TCRdb copy is restricted to in-frame clones and leaves out a portion. The data contain about 210,000 clones, 86% of them singletons. This chain links TRBV5-1 with TRBJ2-2; D is perhaps TRBD1 (6 bases). The TCR sequence derives from a woman aged 65 to 85 with acute or convalescent COVID-19. Material: peripheral blood. DNA of the CDR3: TGCGCCAGCAGCACGGGACATCCCACCGGGGAGCTGTTTTTT. Its translation: CASSTGHPTGELFF.